These 22 T cell receptor beta chains were sequenced from one sample in a study of CD8 T cells in Susac syndrome. RNA totalling 0.5 to 1 ug underwent reverse transcription with random hexamers. TCRdb reprocessed the immunoSEQ multiplex PCR reads via MiXCR and lists one record per CDR3 protein. The sample lists about 150,000 distinct CDR3 sequences; 85% to 95% were seen once. The sample comprised CD4+ T cells from PBMCs. The receptors stem from a human donor with Susac syndrome.

A remark on this clonotype: The germline gene is not matched at one end of the junction; a read error may be the cause. The V call is TRBV4-1, the J call TRBJ2-7, with TRBD2 identical over 13 bases. CDR1 is MGHRA, CDR2 YSYEKL, per germline. This CDR3 is built from 12 residues. The CDR3 DNA reads as TGCGCCAGCAGCCACGGGACTAGCGGGGATGACTTC. Translated: CASSHGTSGDDF.

This chain links TRBV15 with TRBJ2-1, with D unclear. The ends were cut back, 0 bases at V and 0 bases at J, with 6 bases in the middle. Germline CDR1 LNHNV, CDR2 YYDKDF (reference sequence). The CDR3 spans 15 residues. CDR3 coding DNA: TGTGCCACCAGCAGAGAACTAAACTCCTACAATGAGCAGTTCTTC. It codes for CATSRELNSYNEQFF.

J is TRBJ2-7 and V is TRBV20-1; D remains ambiguous. V dropped 5 bases and J dropped 6 bases, with 11 bases sitting between them. Germline V lookup: CDR1 DFQATT, CDR2 SNEGSKA (reference sequence). This CDR3 has 11 residues. DNA for the CDR3: TGCAGTGCTTCAAGATCGGGCGAGCAGTACTTC. It is translated as CSASRSGEQYF.

The chain employs TRBV6-5 and TRBJ2-3; TRBD2 matches 10 bases. From germline, CDR1 is MNHEY and CDR2 SVGAGI. CDR3 length: 16 residues. The V segment lost 2 bases and the J segment 8 bases; nucleotides outside the gene matches: 10. The CDR3 DNA reads as TGTGCCAGCAGTTACGTGACTAGCGGGTCGGTTGGTACGCAGTATTTT. Encoded protein: CASSYVTSGSVGTQYF.

The rearrangement joins TRBV7-2 to TRBJ1-6; TRBD1 is a possible D gene (5 bases). V lost 10 bases and J lost 6, with 19 bases in between. Germline assignment: CDR1 SGHTA and CDR2 FQGNSA. The CDR3 loop spans 15 amino acids. The CDR3 DNA reads TGTGCCACCATGGGGGGGTTGAGGATTAATTCACCCCTCCACTTT. Amino acids: CATMGGLRINSPLHF.

This clonotype turned up a few times. This chain uses TRBV12-3 or TRBV12-4 with TRBJ2-5; TRBD1 agrees at 10 bases. Trimming removed 6 bases from V and 5 bases from J; junction bases left unmatched: 6. This CDR3 has 14 residues. The CDR3 spells CASSRQGAGETQYF. The DNA of the CDR3 is TGTGCCAGCAGCCGACAGGGGGCCGGGGAGACCCAGTACTTC.

V gene TRBV5-1 combines with J gene TRBJ2-1; D remains unclear. In germline, CDR1 is SGHRS, CDR2 YFSETQ. CDR3 length equals 11 residues. Trimming left V 5 bases short and J 9 bases short, with 9 bases between. The DNA for the CDR3 is TGCGCCAGCAGTTTCGTCGGTGAGCAGTTCTTC. It codes for CASSFVGEQFF.

This chain links TRBV7-9 with TRBJ1-5, with no clear D. The CDR3 extends over 15 amino acids. Germline-derived CDR1 and CDR2 are SEHNR and FQNEAQ (reference sequence). Trimming removed 5 bases from V and 1 base from J, with 12 bases in between. CDR3 sequence (DNA): TGTGCCAGCAGCCTAGGAGGTCTGAGCAATCAGCCCCAGCATTTT. Its translation is CASSLGGLSNQPQHF.

J is TRBJ1-1 and V is TRBV9, with TRBD1 identical over 7 bases. The CDR3 has 13 residues. V trimming: 6 bases; J trimming: 3 bases; junction bases outside the gene matches: 5. Germline lookup yields CDR1 SGDLS and CDR2 YYNGEE. The chain's CDR3 is CASNRGTDTEAFF. CDR3 DNA sequence: TGTGCCAGCAACAGGGGAACGGACACTGAAGCTTTCTTT.

V and J are TRBV20-1 and TRBJ1-1, with D possibly TRBD1 on 6 matching bases. The CDR3 is 17 amino acids. Germline CDR1 and CDR2: DFQATT and SNEGSKA (reference sequence). V was clipped by 0 bases and J by 6 bases, with 23 bases between them. CDR3 in amino acids: CSARDRQGTRILAEAFF. CDR3 bases: TGCAGTGCTAGAGATCGGCAGGGGACCCGGATTCTGGCTGAAGCTTTCTTT.

The J gene is TRBJ1-1, the V gene TRBV29-1, with D possibly matching TRBD1 (6 bases). Germline CDR1 and CDR2: SQVTM and ANQGSEA. Trimming took off 7 bases at V and 4 bases at J, with 16 bases between the two ends. The CDR3 is 13 amino acids. As DNA, the CDR3 is TGCAGCGCCCTAAGGGGGGTGGGCACTGAAGCTTTCTTT. This encodes CSALRGVGTEAFF.

V usage is TRBV5-1 and J usage is TRBJ1-5; D perhaps matches TRBD1 (5 bases). Looked up from germline, CDR1 is SGHRS and CDR2 is YFSETQ. The CDR3 contains 15 residues. Trimming cost V 2 bases and J 4 bases, with 13 bases left between them. The CDR3 bases are TGCGCCAGCAGCTTTACCGGGGGACCGAATCAGCCCCAGCATTTT. It yields the protein CASSFTGGPNQPQHF.

The chain employs TRBV20-1 and TRBJ2-5; 10 positions match TRBD2. The trim removed 1 base at V and 2 bases at J, leaving 7 bases unmatched. The CDR3 extends over 16 amino acids. Germline V gives CDR1 DFQATT, CDR2 SNEGSKA (reference sequence). The CDR3 sequence is CSARAVAGGVQETQYF. In DNA, the CDR3 is TGCAGTGCTAGAGCGGTAGCGGGGGGCGTACAAGAGACCCAGTACTTC.

V usage is TRBV7-2 and J usage is TRBJ2-5, with D perhaps matching TRBD2 (5 bases). The CDR3 contains 14 residues. Trimming stripped 0 bases from V and 9 bases from J, with 14 bases between. From germline, CDR1 is SGHTA and CDR2 FQGNSA. The CDR3 coding sequence is TGTGCCAGCAGCTTAGCTCCCGGGGTTGAGGCCCAGTACTTC. It yields the protein CASSLAPGVEAQYF.

The V gene is TRBV5-6, the J gene TRBJ2-3; 8 nucleotides match TRBD1. The ends lost 8 bases at V and 4 bases at J; junction bases unmatched: 3. CDR1 is SGHDT, CDR2 YYEEEE, per germline. CDR3 size: 12 residues. The DNA for the CDR3 is TGTGCCAGTAAGACAGGGGCAGATACGCAGTATTTT. Residues: CASKTGADTQYF.

This chain joins TRBV18 and TRBJ1-4; D not certain. There are 14 residues in the CDR3. The ends were cut back, 3 bases at V and 4 bases at J, with 9 bases in the middle. Germline CDR1 KGHSH, CDR2 LQKENI. The CDR3 DNA reads TGTGCCAGCTCACCCGGCTTACTTAATGAAAAACTGTTTTTT. Protein product: CASSPGLLNEKLFF. The whole variable domain, remainder taken from reference TRBV18 and TRBJ1-4, is NAGVMQNPRHLVRRRGQEARLRCSPMKGHSHVYWYRQLPEEGLKFMVYLQKENIIDESGMPKERFSAEFPKEGPSILRIQQVVRGDSAAYFCASSPGLLNEKLFFGSGTQLSVL.

J is TRBJ2-3 and V is TRBV6-2 or TRBV6-3; 7 nucleotides agree with TRBD1. Germline-derived CDR1 and CDR2 are MNHEY and SVGEGT. The CDR3 is 14 amino acids. V shed 6 bases, J shed 2 bases, and the junction held 5 bases outside the gene matches. CDR3 in amino acids: CASRATGSTDTQYF. The DNA of the CDR3 is TGTGCCAGCAGAGCGACAGGGTCCACAGATACGCAGTATTTT.

The chain couples TRBV7-9 to TRBJ2-1, with 8 nucleotides matching TRBD2. The CDR3 is made up of 13 amino acids. V dropped 7 bases and J dropped 5; count of bases not matched to a gene: 4. The germline V gene has CDR1 SEHNR and CDR2 FQNEAQ (reference sequence). This CDR3 is CASNLAGHNEQFF. CDR3 bases: TGTGCCAGCAATCTAGCGGGCCACAATGAGCAGTTCTTC.

This clonotype appeared a single time. The CDR3 sequence: CATSEGSQETQYF. The DNA of the CDR3 is TGTGCCACCAGTGAGGGAAGTCAAGAGACCCAGTACTTC. The genes are TRBV24-1 and TRBJ2-5; D call uncertain. Germline V gene sequence: CDR1 KGHDR, CDR2 SFDVKD. The CDR3 loop spans 13 amino acids. The V end lost 4 bases, the J end lost 2 bases, and 7 bases lay between the germline ends.

The J gene is TRBJ2-5, the V gene TRBV24-1; D gene uncertain. CDR1 is KGHDR, CDR2 SFDVKD, per germline. V shed 3 bases and J shed 5 bases, with 12 bases lying between them. This CDR3 is 14 amino acids long. Here the CDR3 DNA reads TGTGCCACCAGTGATCCGGGCAGTAGCGAGACCCAGTACTTC. Translation: CATSDPGSSETQYF.

This sequence joins TRBV24-1 and TRBJ2-5; the D gene is possibly TRBD2 (6 bases). The CDR3 spans 14 residues. Trimming cost V 4 bases and J 2 bases, with 10 bases left between them. CDR1 KGHDR and CDR2 SFDVKD come from the germline V gene. In DNA, the CDR3 is TGTGCCACCAGTGAATCAGGGAGGCAAGAGACCCAGTACTTC. Amino acid sequence: CATSESGRQETQYF.

The genes are TRBV5-4 and TRBJ2-3; 8 bases align to TRBD1. Germline CDR1 SGHNT, CDR2 YYREEE (reference sequence). V shed 1 base, J shed 4 bases, and the junction held 8 bases outside the gene matches. The CDR3 totals 16 residues. In nucleotides, the CDR3 is TGTGCCAGCAGCTTGTACCACGGACAGGGTTCAGATACGCAGTATTTT. This encodes CASSLYHGQGSDTQYF.